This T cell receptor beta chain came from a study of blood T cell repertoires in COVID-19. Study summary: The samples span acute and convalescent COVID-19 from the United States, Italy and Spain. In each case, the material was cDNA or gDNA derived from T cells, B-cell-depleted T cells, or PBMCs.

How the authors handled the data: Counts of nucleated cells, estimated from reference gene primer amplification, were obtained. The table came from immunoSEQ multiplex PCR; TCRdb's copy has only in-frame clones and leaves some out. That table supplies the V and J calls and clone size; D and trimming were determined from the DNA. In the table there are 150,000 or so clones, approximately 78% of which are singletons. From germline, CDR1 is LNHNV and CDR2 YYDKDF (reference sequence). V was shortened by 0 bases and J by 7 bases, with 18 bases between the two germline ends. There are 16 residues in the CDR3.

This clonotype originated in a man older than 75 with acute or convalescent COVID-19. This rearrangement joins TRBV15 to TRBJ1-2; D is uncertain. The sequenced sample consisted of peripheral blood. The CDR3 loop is CATSRDGATPGGGYTF. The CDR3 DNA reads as TGTGCCACCAGCAGAGATGGAGCGACCCCCGGCGGTGGCTACACCTTC.